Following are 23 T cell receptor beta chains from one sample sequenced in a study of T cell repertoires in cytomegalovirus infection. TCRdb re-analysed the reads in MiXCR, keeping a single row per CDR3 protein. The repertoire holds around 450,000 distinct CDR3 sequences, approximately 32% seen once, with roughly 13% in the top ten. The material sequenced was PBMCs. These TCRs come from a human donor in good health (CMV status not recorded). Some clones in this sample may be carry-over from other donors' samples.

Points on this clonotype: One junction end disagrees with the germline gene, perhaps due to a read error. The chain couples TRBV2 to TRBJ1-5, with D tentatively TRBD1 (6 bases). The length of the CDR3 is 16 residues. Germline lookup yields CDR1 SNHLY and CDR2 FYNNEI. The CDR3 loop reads CASSERGGGIYTPKHF. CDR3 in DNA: TGTGCCAGCAGTGAAAGGGGGGGCGGTATCTATACGCCCAAGCATTTT.

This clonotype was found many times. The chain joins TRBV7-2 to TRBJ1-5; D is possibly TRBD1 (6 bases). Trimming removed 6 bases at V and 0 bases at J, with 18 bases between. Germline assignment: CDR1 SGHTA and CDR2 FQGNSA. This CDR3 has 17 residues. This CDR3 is CASSSRGGAHSNQPQHF. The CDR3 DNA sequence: TGTGCCAGCAGTTCTAGGGGGGGGGCGCATAGCAATCAGCCCCAGCATTTT.

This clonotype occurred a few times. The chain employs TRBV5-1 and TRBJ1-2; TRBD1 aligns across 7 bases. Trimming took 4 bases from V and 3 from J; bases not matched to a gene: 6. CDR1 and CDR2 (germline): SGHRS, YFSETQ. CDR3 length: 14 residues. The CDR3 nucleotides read TGCGCCAGCAGCCTGACAGGGAGTGACTATGGCTACACCTTC. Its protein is CASSLTGSDYGYTF.

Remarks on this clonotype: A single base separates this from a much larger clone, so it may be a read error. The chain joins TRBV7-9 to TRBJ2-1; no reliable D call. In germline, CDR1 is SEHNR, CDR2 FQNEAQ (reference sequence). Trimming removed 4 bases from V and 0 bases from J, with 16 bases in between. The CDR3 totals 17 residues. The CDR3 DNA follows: TGTGCCAGCAGCTCGTGGTCGTACTCTAGCTCCTACAATGAGCAGTTCTTC. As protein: CASSSWSYSSSYNEQFF.

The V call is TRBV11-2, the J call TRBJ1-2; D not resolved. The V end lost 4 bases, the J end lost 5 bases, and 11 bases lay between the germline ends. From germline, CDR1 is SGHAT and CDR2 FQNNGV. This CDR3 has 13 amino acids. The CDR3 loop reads CASSSSDDYGYTF. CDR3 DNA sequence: TGTGCCAGCAGCTCTTCGGACGATTATGGCTACACCTTC.

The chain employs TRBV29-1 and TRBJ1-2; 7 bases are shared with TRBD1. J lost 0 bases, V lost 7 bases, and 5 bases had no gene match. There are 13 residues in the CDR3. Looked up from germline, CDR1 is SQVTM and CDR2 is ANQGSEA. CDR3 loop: CSARDSTNYGYTF. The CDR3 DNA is TGCAGCGCCCGGGACAGCACTAACTATGGCTACACCTTC.

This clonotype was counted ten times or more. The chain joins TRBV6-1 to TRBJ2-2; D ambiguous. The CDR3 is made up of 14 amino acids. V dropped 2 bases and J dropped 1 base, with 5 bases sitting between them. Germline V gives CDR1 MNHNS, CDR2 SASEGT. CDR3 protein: CASSENGNTGELFF. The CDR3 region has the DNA TGTGCCAGCAGTGAAAACGGGAACACCGGGGAGCTGTTTTTT.

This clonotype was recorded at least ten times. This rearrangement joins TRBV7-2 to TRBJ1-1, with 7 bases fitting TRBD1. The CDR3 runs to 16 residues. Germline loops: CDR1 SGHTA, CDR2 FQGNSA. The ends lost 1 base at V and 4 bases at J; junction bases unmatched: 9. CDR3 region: CASSLGGGGATTEAFF. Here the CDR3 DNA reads TGTGCCAGCAGCTTAGGGGGAGGGGGCGCGACCACTGAAGCTTTCTTT.

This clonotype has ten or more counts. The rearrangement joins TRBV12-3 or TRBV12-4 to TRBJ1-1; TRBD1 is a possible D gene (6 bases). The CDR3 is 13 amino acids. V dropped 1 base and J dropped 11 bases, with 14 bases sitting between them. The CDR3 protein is CASSLGEGVRAFF. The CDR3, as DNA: TGTGCCAGCAGTTTAGGGGAGGGGGTTCGGGCTTTCTTT.

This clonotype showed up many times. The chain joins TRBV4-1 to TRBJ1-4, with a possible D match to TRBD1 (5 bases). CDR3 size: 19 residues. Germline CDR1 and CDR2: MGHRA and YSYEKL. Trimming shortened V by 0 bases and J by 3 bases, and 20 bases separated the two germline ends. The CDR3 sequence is CASSQEIGGRTGANEKLFF. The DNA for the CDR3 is TGCGCCAGCAGCCAAGAAATCGGGGGACGAACTGGGGCTAATGAAAAACTGTTTTTT.

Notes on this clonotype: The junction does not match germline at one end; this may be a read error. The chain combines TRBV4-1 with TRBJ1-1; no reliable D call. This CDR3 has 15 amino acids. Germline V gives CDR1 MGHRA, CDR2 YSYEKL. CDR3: CASSQDQPPNTEDFF. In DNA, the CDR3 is TGCGCCAGCAGCCAAGATCAGCCACCAAACACTGAAGATTTCTTT.

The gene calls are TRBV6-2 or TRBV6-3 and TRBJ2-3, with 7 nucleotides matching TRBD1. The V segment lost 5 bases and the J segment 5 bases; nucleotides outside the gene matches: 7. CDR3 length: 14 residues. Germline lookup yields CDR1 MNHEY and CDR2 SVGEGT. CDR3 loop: CASSAGQVVDTQYF. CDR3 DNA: TGTGCCAGCAGTGCCGGACAGGTTGTAGATACGCAGTATTTT.

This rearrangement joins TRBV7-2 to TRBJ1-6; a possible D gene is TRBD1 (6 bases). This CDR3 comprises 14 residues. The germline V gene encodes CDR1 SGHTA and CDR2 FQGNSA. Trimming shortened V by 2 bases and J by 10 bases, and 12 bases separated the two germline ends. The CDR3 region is CASSLKEGESPLHF. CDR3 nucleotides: TGTGCCAGCAGCTTAAAGGAGGGGGAATCACCCCTCCACTTT.

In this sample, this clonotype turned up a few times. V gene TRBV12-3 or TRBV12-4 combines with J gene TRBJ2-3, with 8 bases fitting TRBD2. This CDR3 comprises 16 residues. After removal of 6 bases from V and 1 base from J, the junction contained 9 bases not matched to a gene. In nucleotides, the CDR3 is TGTGCCAGCAGCCCGCCCGGGACTAGTCGCACAGATACGCAGTATTTT. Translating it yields CASSPPGTSRTDTQYF.

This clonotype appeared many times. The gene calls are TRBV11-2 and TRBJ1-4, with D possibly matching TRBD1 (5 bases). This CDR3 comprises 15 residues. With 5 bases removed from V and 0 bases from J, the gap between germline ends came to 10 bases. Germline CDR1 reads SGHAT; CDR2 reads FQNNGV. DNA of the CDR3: TGTGCCAGCAGCAGAGGGGTTGCAACTAATGAAAAACTGTTTTTT. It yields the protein CASSRGVATNEKLFF.

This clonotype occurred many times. CDR3 bases: TGTGCCATCAAGGAGGGACGGATGAACACTGAAGCTTTCTTT. It encodes CAIKEGRMNTEAFF. The rearrangement uses TRBV10-3 and TRBJ1-1; maybe TRBD1 (5 bases). The CDR3 spans 14 residues. From germline, CDR1 is ENHRY and CDR2 SYGVKD. The germline V and J ends were trimmed by 7 bases and 0 bases, with 12 bases remaining between them.

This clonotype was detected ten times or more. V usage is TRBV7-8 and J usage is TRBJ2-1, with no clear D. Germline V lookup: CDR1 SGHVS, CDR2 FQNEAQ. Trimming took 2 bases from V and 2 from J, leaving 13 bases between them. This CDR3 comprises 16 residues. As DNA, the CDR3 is TGTGCCAGCAGCTTAACTTCTACCAGAACCTACAATGAGCAGTTCTTC. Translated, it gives CASSLTSTRTYNEQFF.

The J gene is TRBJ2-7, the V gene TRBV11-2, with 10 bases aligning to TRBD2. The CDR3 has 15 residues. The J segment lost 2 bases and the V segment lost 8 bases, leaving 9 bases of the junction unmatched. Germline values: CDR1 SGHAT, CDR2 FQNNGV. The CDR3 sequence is CASGTNSGGTYEQYF. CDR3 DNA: TGTGCCAGCGGCACGAATAGCGGGGGGACCTACGAGCAGTACTTC.

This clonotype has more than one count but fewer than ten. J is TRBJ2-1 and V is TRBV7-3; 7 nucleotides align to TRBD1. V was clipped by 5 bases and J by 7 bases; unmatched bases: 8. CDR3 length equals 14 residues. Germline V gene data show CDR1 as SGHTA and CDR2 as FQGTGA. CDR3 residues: CASSRPGTVNEQFF. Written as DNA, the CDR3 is TGTGCCAGCAGCCGTCCCGGGACAGTTAATGAGCAGTTCTTC. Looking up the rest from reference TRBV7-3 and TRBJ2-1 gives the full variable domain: GAGVSQTPSNKVTEKGKYVELRCDPISGHTALYWYRQSLGQGPEFLIYFQGTGAADDSGLPNDRFFAVRPEGSVSTLKIQRTERGDSAVYLCASSRPGTVNEQFFGPGTRLTVL.

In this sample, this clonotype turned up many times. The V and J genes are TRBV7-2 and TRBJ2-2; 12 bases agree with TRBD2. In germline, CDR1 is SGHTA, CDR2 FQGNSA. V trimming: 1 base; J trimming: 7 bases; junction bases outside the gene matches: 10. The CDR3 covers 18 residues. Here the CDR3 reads CASSLVLSSGGAIGELFF. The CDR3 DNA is TGTGCCAGCAGCTTAGTCCTCTCTAGCGGGGGGGCTATCGGGGAGCTGTTTTTT.

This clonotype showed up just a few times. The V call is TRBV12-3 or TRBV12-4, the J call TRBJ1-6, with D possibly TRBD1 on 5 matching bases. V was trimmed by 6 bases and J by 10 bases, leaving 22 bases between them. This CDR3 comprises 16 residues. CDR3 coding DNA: TGTGCCAGCAGCCCAAGGCGGGGCCCTCGGGGGTCACCCCTCCACTTT. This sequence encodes CASSPRRGPRGSPLHF.

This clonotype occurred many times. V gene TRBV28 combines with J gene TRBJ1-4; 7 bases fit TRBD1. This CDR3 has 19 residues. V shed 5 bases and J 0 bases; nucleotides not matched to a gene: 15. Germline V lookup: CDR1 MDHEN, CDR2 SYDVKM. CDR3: CASSHYFNTGDATNEKLFF. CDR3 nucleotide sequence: TGTGCCAGCAGTCACTACTTTAATACAGGGGATGCAACTAATGAAAAACTGTTTTTT.

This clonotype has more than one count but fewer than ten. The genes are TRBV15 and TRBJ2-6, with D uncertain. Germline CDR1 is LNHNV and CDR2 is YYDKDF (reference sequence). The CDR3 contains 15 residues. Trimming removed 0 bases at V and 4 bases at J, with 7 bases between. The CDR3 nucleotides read TGTGCCACCAGCAGAGATACAATGGGGGCCAACGTCCTGACTTTC. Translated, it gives CATSRDTMGANVLTF.